The TCR beta chain under discussion was sequenced for a study of spatial heterogeneity in lung cancer. In the study overall: The study consistently detected more beta-chain than alpha-chain sequences.

Looked up from germline, CDR1 is SNHLY and CDR2 is FYNNEI. CDR3 length: 15 amino acids. V lost 4 bases and J lost 2, with 14 bases in between. Documented time point: sample taken at primary tumor resection. Unsorted tumor, nontumor lung tissue or cryopreserved PBMC supplied the whole RNA. The donor population consisted of about 75 patients with untreated, early-stage non-small cell lung cancer. Each TCR cDNA molecule bore a unique molecular identifier. Each CDR3 protein is one row after TCRdb ran MiXCR on the 5' RACE reads. Found here are roughly 4,800 distinct CDR3 sequences, about 17% of them singletons; the top ten hold approximately 22%.

The TCR was taken from a male donor with early-stage non-small cell lung cancer. The chain recombines TRBV2 with TRBJ1-2; D uncertain. The sequencing here drew on normal lung tissue next to the tumor, taken at surgery. The CDR3 region has the DNA TGTGCCAGCAGTGCTGAAGCGGGCCCCAACTATGGCTACACCTTC. This encodes CASSAEAGPNYGYTF.